The 10 T cell receptor beta chains below all came from one sample that was sequenced in a study of blood T cell repertoires in COVID-19. Sequenced by immunoSEQ multiplex PCR; TCRdb stores in-frame clones only, minus some. Here the sample spans hundreds of thousands of clones, approximately 90% being singletons. The source material was peripheral blood. These receptors all come from a woman in her 30s with active or convalescent COVID-19.

The gene calls are TRBV5-1 and TRBJ1-3, with 9 bases that match TRBD1. The CDR3 totals 15 residues. V was pared by 4 bases and J by 2 bases, with 4 bases of the junction left unmatched. Looked up from germline, CDR1 is SGHRS and CDR2 is YFSETQ. The CDR3 here is CASSTDRGTGNTIYF. The CDR3 DNA sequence: TGCGCCAGCAGCACGGACAGGGGCACTGGAAACACCATATATTTT. The variable domain in full, completed from reference TRBV5-1 and TRBJ1-3, reads KAGVTQTPRYLIKTRGQQVTLSCSPISGHRSVSWYQQTPGQGLQFLFEYFSETQRNKGNFPGRFSGRQFSNSRSEMNVSTLELGDSALYLCASSTDRGTGNTIYFGEGSWLTVV.

The chain is built from TRBV18 and TRBJ2-5; 12 bases are a match to TRBD2. The length of the CDR3 is 18 residues. The V gene's germline CDR1 is KGHSH and CDR2 LQKENI. V shed 4 bases, J shed 5 bases, and the junction held 14 bases outside the gene matches. The DNA for the CDR3 is TGTGCCAGCTCACGTGAACCGAGACTAGCGGGAGATGAGGAGACCCAGTACTTC. It encodes CASSREPRLAGDEETQYF.

This chain joins TRBV4-1 and TRBJ2-7, with TRBD1 identical over 7 bases. The J segment lost 5 bases and the V segment lost 1 base, leaving 29 bases of the junction unmatched. CDR3 length: 22 residues. CDR1 is MGHRA and CDR2 is YSYEKL in the germline V gene. The CDR3: CASSQGGIGTDEYQRFFHEQYF. In DNA, the CDR3 is TGCGCCAGCAGCCAAGGAGGAATAGGGACAGACGAGTATCAGCGGTTCTTCCACGAGCAGTACTTC.

J is TRBJ2-5 and V is TRBV18; 7 nucleotides agree with TRBD1. CDR3 length: 15 amino acids. From germline, CDR1 is KGHSH and CDR2 LQKENI. J gave up 3 bases and V 4 bases, and 8 bases lay outside the gene matches. CDR3 nucleotide sequence: TGTGCCAGCTCACGACAGGGCACAGAAAAAGAGACCCAGTACTTC. This encodes CASSRQGTEKETQYF.

The chain couples TRBV19 to TRBJ1-5; D is perhaps TRBD1 (6 bases). The CDR3 is made up of 15 amino acids. Germline V lookup: CDR1 LNHDA, CDR2 SQIVND (reference sequence). V was cut by 3 bases and J by 1 base, with 10 bases left in between. CDR3 amino acids: CASSIGTLSNQPQHF. CDR3 sequence (DNA): TGTGCCAGTAGTATCGGGACATTAAGCAATCAGCCCCAGCATTTT.

The CDR3: CASLGDREETQYF. In nucleotides, the CDR3 is TGTGCCAGCCTCGGGGACAGGGAGGAGACCCAGTACTTC. The V gene is TRBV2, the J gene TRBJ2-5; 9 positions agree with TRBD1. J was trimmed by 5 bases and V by 8 bases; bases with no gene match: 6. The CDR3 is 13 amino acids. Germline V gene lookup returns CDR1 SNHLY and CDR2 FYNNEI.

V is TRBV6-5 and J is TRBJ1-2, with 7 nucleotides matching TRBD1. Looked up from germline, CDR1 is MNHEY and CDR2 is SVGAGI. V was clipped by 3 bases and J by 0 bases; unmatched bases: 4. The CDR3 is 15 residues long. The CDR3 loop is CASSYTGAANYGYTF. The CDR3 DNA follows: TGTGCCAGCAGTTATACAGGGGCAGCTAACTATGGCTACACCTTC.

The chain uses TRBV24-1 and TRBJ2-1; 8 nucleotides line up with TRBD1. J was trimmed by 1 base and V by 7 bases; bases with no gene match: 8. The V gene's germline CDR1 is KGHDR and CDR2 SFDVKD. CDR3 size: 16 residues. DNA of the CDR3: TGTGCCACCAGCCCCGGCCAGGGGGCTTCCTACAATGAGCAGTTCTTC. This translates into CATSPGQGASYNEQFF.

V gene TRBV28 combines with J gene TRBJ1-5, with TRBD1 as a possible D gene (6 bases). Germline V CDR1 and CDR2: MDHEN, SYDVKM. V lost 5 bases and J 3 bases, leaving 17 bases between the germline ends. The CDR3 has 16 residues. The CDR3 coding sequence is TGTGCCAGCAGTGGGACATACGGGAATCTCAATCAGCCCCAGCATTTT. Translation: CASSGTYGNLNQPQHF.

The J gene is TRBJ1-2, the V gene TRBV5-4; tentative D call: TRBD1 (6 bases). The CDR3 is made up of 14 amino acids. CDR1 and CDR2 (germline): SGHNT, YYREEE (reference sequence). The germline V and J ends were trimmed by 1 base and 4 bases, with 11 bases remaining between them. The CDR3 DNA reads as TGTGCCAGCAGCTTGCAGGGGAGTTTCTATGGCTACACCTTC. Translated: CASSLQGSFYGYTF.